This T cell receptor (beta chain) was sequenced during a study of post-analysis software for immune sequencing data. Points from the study as a whole: Strong co-clustering by F measure linked samples that shared a preparation batch. Five TRBV segments were more frequent in patients than controls; TRBV5-6, TRBV5-1 and TRBV20-1 belonged to this group.

The library was made from cDNA and included unique molecular identifiers. From the PCR reads, TCRdb called clonotypes with MiXCR, one entry per CDR3 protein. The repertoire holds approximately 360,000 distinct CDR3 sequences, with less than 35% as singletons. The CDR3 is made up of 17 amino acids. Per germline, CDR1 GTSNPN and CDR2 SVGIG (reference sequence). Concerning this clonotype itself: Its cognate antigen is unknown.

Sequenced material: blood. V and J are TRBV30 and TRBJ2-5, with D possibly being TRBD1 (7 bases). TRBJ2-7 explains the end of the DNA better; the J call may be wrong. This receptor was identified in a girl between 10 and 17 years old with multiple sclerosis. The CDR3 DNA follows: TGTGCCTGGAGTGTTTTGAGGAGGGGACAGTCGTTACACGAGCAGTACTTC. Protein sequence: CAWSVLRRGQSLHEQYF.